Presented here are 10 T cell receptor beta chains from one specimen sequenced in a study of breast tumors, draining lymph nodes, adjacent tissues. Each CDR3 protein gets one entry after TCRdb re-called the multiplex PCR reads with MiXCR. The sample lists 50,000 to 75,000 distinct CDR3 sequences, less than 60% occurring once. The sequencing sample was made of breast tumor tissue. The receptors were sampled from a female donor with breast cancer. Some clones in this sample may be carry-over from other donors' samples.

This clonotype was observed at least ten times. The chain links TRBV19 to TRBJ1-2; D gene unclear. Germline lookup yields CDR1 LNHDA and CDR2 SQIVND (reference sequence). Trimming left V 7 bases short and J 3 bases short, with 18 bases between. The length of the CDR3 is 15 residues. CDR3 in DNA: TGTGCCAGTACCCAACTGGGAGGACTAGACTATGGCTACACCTTC. Translating gives CASTQLGGLDYGYTF.

The J gene is TRBJ1-2, the V gene TRBV11-2, with 10 bases identical to TRBD1. This CDR3 is built from 16 residues. Trimming took 1 base from V and 7 from J; bases not matched to a gene: 9. Germline V gene sequence: CDR1 SGHAT, CDR2 FQNNGV. The CDR3 reads CASSLVSTGGPLGYTF. The CDR3 DNA sequence: TGTGCCAGCAGCTTAGTTTCGACAGGGGGCCCCCTTGGCTACACCTTC.

This clonotype has at least ten counts. This may come from a read error, since a much larger clone is one base off. The rearrangement uses TRBV20-1 and TRBJ1-2; 12 nucleotides agree with TRBD1. The V and J ends lost 6 bases and 10 bases, in that order; junction bases with no gene match: 9. CDR1 is DFQATT, CDR2 SNEGSKA, per germline (reference sequence). The CDR3 is 13 residues long. The CDR3 is CSAGTGGAGAYTF. The CDR3 DNA sequence: TGCAGTGCCGGGACAGGGGGCGCGGGTGCCTACACCTTC.

The genes are TRBV5-1 and TRBJ2-4; D call uncertain. Trimming shortened V by 2 bases and J by 2 bases, and 8 bases separated the two germline ends. The CDR3 contains 14 residues. Germline V lookup: CDR1 SGHRS, CDR2 YFSETQ. CDR3 DNA: TGCGCCAGCAGCTTTGCGAGGTCCAAAAACATTCAGTACTTC. Protein sequence: CASSFARSKNIQYF.

This clonotype was seen at least ten times. The J gene is TRBJ2-3, the V gene TRBV19; 9 nucleotides align to TRBD2. CDR1 is LNHDA and CDR2 is SQIVND in the germline V gene (reference sequence). The CDR3 extends over 15 amino acids. V shed 6 bases, J shed 3 bases, and the junction held 7 bases outside the gene matches. This CDR3 reads CASRGGTSRTDTQYF. In DNA form, the CDR3 reads TGTGCCAGTAGAGGGGGGACTAGCAGGACAGATACGCAGTATTTT.

The chain is built from TRBV7-2 and TRBJ2-3; maybe TRBD2 (7 bases). The CDR3 runs 17 residues. V shed 5 bases and J shed 0 bases, with 18 bases lying between them. From germline, CDR1 is SGHTA and CDR2 FQGNSA. CDR3 sequence reads: CASSPSWGGASTDTQYF. CDR3 nucleotides: TGTGCCAGCAGCCCTTCCTGGGGGGGGGCGAGCACAGATACGCAGTATTTT. Full variable domain (missing parts from reference TRBV7-2 and TRBJ2-3): GAGVSQSPSNKVTEKGKDVELRCDPISGHTALYWYRQSLGQGLEFLIYFQGNSAPDKSGLPSDRFSAERTGGSVSTLTIQRTQQEDSAVYLCASSPSWGGASTDTQYFGPGTRLTVL.

This chain joins TRBV7-2 and TRBJ1-6; D remains ambiguous. CDR3 length equals 13 residues. The V and J ends lost 5 bases and 3 bases respectively, with 5 bases between them. Germline lookup yields CDR1 SGHTA and CDR2 FQGNSA. The CDR3 sequence: CASSPDYNSPLHF. The CDR3 nucleotides are TGTGCCAGCAGCCCGGACTATAATTCACCCCTCCACTTT.

The chain is built from TRBV7-9 and TRBJ1-2; 11 nucleotides agree with TRBD1. V was pared by 2 bases and J by 8 bases, with 7 bases of the junction left unmatched. CDR1 is SEHNR and CDR2 is FQNEAQ in the germline V gene (reference sequence). This CDR3 contains 15 residues. The CDR3 DNA is TGTGCCAGCAGCTTATGGGACAGGGGGTGGAGCGGCTACACCTTC. Its translation is CASSLWDRGWSGYTF.

The chain combines TRBV2 with TRBJ1-5; 7 positions match TRBD1. CDR3 length: 23 amino acids. J gave up 0 bases and V 8 bases, and 31 bases lay outside the gene matches. Germline V gene sequence: CDR1 SNHLY, CDR2 FYNNEI. CDR3 amino acids: CASLKPLKSTGMNTIYSNQPQHF. The CDR3 nucleotides are TGTGCCAGCTTAAAACCCCTGAAATCGACAGGGATGAACACCATATATAGCAATCAGCCCCAGCATTTT.

This clonotype was seen ten or more times. The junction departs from germline at one end; a sequencing error may be responsible. The gene calls are TRBV20-1 and TRBJ2-5; the D is unclear. Germline-derived CDR1 and CDR2 are DFQATT and SNEGSKA (reference sequence). CDR3 length equals 11 residues. CDR3 DNA: TGCAGTGCTAGGGTTCAAGAGACCCAGTCCTTC. Translating gives CSARVQETQSF.